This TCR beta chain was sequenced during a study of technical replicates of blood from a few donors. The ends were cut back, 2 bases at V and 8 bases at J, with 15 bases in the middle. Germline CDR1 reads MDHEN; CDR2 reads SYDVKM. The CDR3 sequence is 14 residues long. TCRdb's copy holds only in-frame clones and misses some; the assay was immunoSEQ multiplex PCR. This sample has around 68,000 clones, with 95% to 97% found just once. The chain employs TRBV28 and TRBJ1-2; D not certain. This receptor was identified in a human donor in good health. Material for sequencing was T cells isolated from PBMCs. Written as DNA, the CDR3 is TGTGCCAGCAGTTTAATATCCGGACTAGGGGGCTACACCTTC. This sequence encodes CASSLISGLGGYTF.